The clone carrying this T cell receptor beta chain has a handful of counts. These data come from a study of metastatic and nonmetastatic thyroid tumors. The ends were cut back, 5 bases at V and 5 bases at J, with 12 bases in the middle. The CDR3 consists of 13 residues. The germline V gene has CDR1 SGHTA and CDR2 FQGNSA. MiXCR was used by TCRdb to re-call the PCR reads. The sample contains roughly 58,000 clones, about 4% of which appear only once. All patients were untreated before thyroid surgery. The sequencing sample was made of blood. The sequence was collected from a female donor with papillary thyroid cancer or a benign thyroid nodule (not recorded which). Some clones in this sample may be carry-over from other donors' samples. This chain links TRBV7-2 with TRBJ2-5; D gene ambiguous. The CDR3 region is CASSPQTLETQYF. CDR3 nucleotides: TGTGCCAGCAGCCCCCAAACCCTGGAGACCCAGTACTTC. The complete variable domain, with remaining parts taken from reference TRBV7-2 and TRBJ2-5, reads GAGVSQSPSNKVTEKGKDVELRCDPISGHTALYWYRQSLGQGLEFLIYFQGNSAPDKSGLPSDRFSAERTGGSVSTLTIQRTQQEDSAVYLCASSPQTLETQYFGPGTRLLVL.